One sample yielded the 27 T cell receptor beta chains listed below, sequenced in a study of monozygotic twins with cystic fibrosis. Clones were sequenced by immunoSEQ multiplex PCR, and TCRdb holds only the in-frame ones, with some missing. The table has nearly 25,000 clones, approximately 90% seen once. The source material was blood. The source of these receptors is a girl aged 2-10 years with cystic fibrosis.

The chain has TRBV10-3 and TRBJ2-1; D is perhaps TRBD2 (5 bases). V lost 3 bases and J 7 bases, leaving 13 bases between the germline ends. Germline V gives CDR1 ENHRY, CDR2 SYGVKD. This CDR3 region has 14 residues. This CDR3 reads CAISEDPQRNEQFF. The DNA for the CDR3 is TGTGCCATCAGTGAAGATCCTCAGCGGAATGAGCAGTTCTTC.

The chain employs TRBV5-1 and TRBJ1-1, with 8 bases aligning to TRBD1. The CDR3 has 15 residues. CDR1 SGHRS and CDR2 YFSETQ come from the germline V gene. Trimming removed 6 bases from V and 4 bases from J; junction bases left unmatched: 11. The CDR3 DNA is TGCGCCAGCAATTCCCAGGGGGCGGGGAGCACTGAAGCTTTCTTT. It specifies CASNSQGAGSTEAFF.

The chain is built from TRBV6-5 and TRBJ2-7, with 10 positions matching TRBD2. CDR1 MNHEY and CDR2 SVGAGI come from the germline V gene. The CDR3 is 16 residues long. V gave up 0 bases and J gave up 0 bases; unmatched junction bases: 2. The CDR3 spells CASSYSIAGGSYEQYF. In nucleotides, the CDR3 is TGTGCCAGCAGTTACTCGATAGCGGGGGGCTCCTACGAGCAGTACTTC.

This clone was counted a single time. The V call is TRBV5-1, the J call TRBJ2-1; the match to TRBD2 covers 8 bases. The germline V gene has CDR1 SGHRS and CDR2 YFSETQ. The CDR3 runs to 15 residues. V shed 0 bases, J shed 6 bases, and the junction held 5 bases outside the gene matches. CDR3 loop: CASSLVSGVGNEQFF. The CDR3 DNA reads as TGCGCCAGCAGCTTGGTTAGCGGGGTGGGCAATGAGCAGTTCTTC.

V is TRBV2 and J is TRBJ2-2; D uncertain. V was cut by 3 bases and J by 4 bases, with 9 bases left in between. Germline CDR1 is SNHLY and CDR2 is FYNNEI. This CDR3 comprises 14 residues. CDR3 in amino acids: CASSDLQTTGELFF. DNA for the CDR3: TGTGCCAGCAGTGATTTACAGACCACCGGGGAGCTGTTTTTT. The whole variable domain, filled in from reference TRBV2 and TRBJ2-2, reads EPEVTQTPSHQVTQMGQEVILRCVPISNHLYFYWYRQILGQKVEFLVSFYNNEISEKSEIFDDQFSVERPDGSNFTLKIRSTKLEDSAMYFCASSDLQTTGELFFGEGSRLTVL.

CDR3 loop: CASSKGPATNEKLFF. The CDR3 nucleotides read TGTGCCAGTAGTAAAGGGCCCGCAACTAATGAAAAACTGTTTTTT. The chain links TRBV19 to TRBJ1-4; D ambiguous. The CDR3 contains 15 residues. The V and J ends lost 4 bases and 0 bases respectively, with 9 bases between them. The germline CDR1 and CDR2 sequences are LNHDA and SQIVND (reference sequence).

CDR3 amino acids: CASSLFGELFF. CDR3 bases: TGTGCCAGCAGCCTGTTCGGGGAGCTGTTTTTT. V and J are TRBV14 and TRBJ2-2; D gene ambiguous. Deletions cut 4 bases from V and 7 bases from J, with 4 bases between. The CDR3 sequence is 11 residues long. Germline assignment: CDR1 SGHDN and CDR2 FVKESK.

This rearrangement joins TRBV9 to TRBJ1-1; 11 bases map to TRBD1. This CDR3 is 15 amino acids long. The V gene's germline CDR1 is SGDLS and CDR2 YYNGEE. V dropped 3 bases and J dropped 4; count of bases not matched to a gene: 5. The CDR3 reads CASSAQGQGVTEAFF. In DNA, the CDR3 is TGTGCCAGCAGCGCCCAGGGACAGGGGGTCACTGAAGCTTTCTTT.

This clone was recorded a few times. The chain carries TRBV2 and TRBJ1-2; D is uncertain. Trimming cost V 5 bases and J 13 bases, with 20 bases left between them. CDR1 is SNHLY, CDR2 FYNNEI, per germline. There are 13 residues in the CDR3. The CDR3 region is CASSSIDYTVGTF. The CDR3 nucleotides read TGTGCCAGCAGTTCAATAGATTACACGGTAGGCACCTTC. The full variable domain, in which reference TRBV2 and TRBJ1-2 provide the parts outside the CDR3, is EPEVTQTPSHQVTQMGQEVILRCVPISNHLYFYWYRQILGQKVEFLVSFYNNEISEKSEIFDDQFSVERPDGSNFTLKIRSTKLEDSAMYFCASSSIDYTVGTFGSGTRLTVV.

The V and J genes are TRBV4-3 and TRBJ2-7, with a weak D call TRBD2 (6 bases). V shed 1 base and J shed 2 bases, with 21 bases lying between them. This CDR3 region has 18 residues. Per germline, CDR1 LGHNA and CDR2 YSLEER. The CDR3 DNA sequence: TGCGCCAGCAGCCAAGGACTAGGACCAATACCAAATACCTACGAGCAGTACTTC. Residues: CASSQGLGPIPNTYEQYF.

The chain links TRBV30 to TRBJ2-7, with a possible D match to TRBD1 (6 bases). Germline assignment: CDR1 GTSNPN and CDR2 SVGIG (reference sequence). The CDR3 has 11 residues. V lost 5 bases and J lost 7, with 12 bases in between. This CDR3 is CAWARGKEQYF. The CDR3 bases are TGTGCCTGGGCCAGGGGCAAGGAGCAGTACTTC.

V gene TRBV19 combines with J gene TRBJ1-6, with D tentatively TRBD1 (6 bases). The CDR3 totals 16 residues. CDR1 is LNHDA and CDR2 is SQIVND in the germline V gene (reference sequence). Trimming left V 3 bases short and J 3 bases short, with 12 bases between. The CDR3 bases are TGTGCCAGTAGTATTGGAACAGGGATCTATAATTCACCCCTCCACTTT. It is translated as CASSIGTGIYNSPLHF.

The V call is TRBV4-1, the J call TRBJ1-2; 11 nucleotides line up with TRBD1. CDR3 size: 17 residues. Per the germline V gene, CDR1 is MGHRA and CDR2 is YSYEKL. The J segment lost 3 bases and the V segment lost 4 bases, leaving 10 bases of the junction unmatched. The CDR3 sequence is CASSPLPGQGVYYGYTF. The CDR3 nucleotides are TGCGCCAGCAGCCCCCTCCCGGGACAGGGGGTTTACTATGGCTACACCTTC.

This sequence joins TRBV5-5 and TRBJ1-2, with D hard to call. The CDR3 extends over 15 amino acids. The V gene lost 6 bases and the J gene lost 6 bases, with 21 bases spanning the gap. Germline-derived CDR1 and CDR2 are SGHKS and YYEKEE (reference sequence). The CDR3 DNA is TGTGCCAGCACCCCCAGTCGGCAAACCTACGATGGCTACACCTTC. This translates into CASTPSRQTYDGYTF.

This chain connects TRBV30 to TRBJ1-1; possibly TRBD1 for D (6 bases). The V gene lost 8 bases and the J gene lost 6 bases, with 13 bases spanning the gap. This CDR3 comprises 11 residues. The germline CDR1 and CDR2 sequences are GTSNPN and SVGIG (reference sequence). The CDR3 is CASRGWAEAFF. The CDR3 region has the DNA TGTGCCAGCAGGGGTTGGGCTGAAGCTTTCTTT.

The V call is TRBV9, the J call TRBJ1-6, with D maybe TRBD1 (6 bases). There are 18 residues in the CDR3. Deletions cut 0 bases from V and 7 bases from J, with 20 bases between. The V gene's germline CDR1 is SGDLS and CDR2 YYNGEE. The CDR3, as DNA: TGTGCCAGCAGCGTAGGGTCGGGTGGGGGGACAACGAATTCACCCCTCCACTTT. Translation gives CASSVGSGGGTTNSPLHF.

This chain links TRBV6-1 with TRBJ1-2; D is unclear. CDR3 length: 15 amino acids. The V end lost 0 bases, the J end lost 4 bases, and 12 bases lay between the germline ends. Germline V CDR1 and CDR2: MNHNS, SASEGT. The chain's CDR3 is CASSEALSRSYGYTF. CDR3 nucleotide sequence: TGTGCCAGCAGTGAAGCGCTGAGTCGGAGCTATGGCTACACCTTC.

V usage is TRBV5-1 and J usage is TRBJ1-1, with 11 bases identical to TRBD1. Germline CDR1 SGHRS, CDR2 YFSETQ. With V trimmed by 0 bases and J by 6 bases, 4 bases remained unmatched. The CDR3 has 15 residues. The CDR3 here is CASSLGTGGYAEAFF. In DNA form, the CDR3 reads TGCGCCAGCAGCTTGGGGACAGGGGGCTACGCTGAAGCTTTCTTT. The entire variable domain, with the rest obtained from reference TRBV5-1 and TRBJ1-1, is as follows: KAGVTQTPRYLIKTRGQQVTLSCSPISGHRSVSWYQQTPGQGLQFLFEYFSETQRNKGNFPGRFSGRQFSNSRSEMNVSTLELGDSALYLCASSLGTGGYAEAFFGQGTRLTVV.

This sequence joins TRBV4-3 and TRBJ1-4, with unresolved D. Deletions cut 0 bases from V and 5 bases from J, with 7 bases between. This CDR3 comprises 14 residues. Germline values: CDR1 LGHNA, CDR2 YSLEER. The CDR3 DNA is TGCGCCAGCAGCCAAGATTTCAGAAATGAAAAACTGTTTTTT. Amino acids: CASSQDFRNEKLFF.

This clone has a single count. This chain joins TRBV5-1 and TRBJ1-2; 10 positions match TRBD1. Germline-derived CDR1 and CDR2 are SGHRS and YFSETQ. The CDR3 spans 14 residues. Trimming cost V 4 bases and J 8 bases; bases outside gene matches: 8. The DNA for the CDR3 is TGCGCCAGCAGCGCCACCGGGACAGGGGAAGGCTACACCTTC. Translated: CASSATGTGEGYTF.

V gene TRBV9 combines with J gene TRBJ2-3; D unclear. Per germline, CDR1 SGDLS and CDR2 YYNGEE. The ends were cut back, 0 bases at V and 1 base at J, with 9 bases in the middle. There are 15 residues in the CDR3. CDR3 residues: CASSVDVRGTDTQYF. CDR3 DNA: TGTGCCAGCAGCGTAGACGTTAGGGGCACAGATACGCAGTATTTT.

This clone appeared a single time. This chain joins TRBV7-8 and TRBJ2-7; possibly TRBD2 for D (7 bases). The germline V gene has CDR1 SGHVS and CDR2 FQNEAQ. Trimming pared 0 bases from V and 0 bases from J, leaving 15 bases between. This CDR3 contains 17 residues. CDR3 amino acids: CASSLAGGPDSSYEQYF. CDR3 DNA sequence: TGTGCCAGCAGCTTAGCGGGGGGGCCCGATAGCTCCTACGAGCAGTACTTC.

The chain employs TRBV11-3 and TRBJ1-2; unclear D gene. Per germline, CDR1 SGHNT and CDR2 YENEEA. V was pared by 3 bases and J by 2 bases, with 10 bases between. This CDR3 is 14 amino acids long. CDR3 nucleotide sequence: TGTGCCAGCAGCTTTATTGGGCTGAACTATGGCTACACCTTC. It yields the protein CASSFIGLNYGYTF.

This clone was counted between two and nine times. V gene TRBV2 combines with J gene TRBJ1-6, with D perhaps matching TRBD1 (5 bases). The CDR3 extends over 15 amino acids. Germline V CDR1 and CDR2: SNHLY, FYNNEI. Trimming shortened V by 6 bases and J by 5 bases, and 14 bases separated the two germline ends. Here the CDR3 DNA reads TGTGCCAGCAGGGGCGACAGAACCAATAATTCACCCCTCCACTTT. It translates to CASRGDRTNNSPLHF.

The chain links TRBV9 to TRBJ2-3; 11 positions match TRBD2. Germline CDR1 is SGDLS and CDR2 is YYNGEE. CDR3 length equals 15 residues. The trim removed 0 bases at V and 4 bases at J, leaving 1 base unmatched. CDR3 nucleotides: TGTGCCAGCAGCGTAGGACTAGCGGGATCAGATACGCAGTATTTT. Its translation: CASSVGLAGSDTQYF.

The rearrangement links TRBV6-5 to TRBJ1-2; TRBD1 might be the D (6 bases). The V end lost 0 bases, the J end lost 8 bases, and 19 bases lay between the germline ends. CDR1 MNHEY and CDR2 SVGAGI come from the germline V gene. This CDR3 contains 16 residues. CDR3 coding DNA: TGTGCCAGCAGTTACTCGATGAGCCAGGGGCGTTGGGGCTACACCTTC. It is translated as CASSYSMSQGRWGYTF.

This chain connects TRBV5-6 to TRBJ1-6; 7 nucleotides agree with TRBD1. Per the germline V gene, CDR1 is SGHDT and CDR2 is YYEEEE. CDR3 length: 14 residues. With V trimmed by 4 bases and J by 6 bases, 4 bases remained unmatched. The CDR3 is CASSLTGSNSPLHF. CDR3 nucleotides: TGTGCCAGCAGCCTGACAGGGAGTAATTCACCCCTCCACTTT.